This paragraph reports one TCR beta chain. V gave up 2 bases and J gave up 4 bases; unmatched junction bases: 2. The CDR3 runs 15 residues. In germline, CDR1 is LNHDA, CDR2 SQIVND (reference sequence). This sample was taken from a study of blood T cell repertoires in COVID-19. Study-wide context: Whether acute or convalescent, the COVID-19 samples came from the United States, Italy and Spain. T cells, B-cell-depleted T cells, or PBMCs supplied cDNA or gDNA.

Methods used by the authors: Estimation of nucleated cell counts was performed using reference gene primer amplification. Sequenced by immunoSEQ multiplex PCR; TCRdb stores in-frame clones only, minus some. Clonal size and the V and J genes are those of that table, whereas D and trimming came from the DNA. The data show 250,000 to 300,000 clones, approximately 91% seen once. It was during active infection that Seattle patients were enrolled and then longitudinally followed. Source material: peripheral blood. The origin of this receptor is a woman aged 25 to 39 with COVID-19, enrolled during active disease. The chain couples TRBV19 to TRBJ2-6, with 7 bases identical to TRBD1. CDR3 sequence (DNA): TGTGCCAGTAGTATACCGACAGGGGGGGCCAACGTCCTGACTTTC. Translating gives CASSIPTGGANVLTF.